Below are 23 T cell receptor beta chains sequenced from a single sample in a study of blood T cell repertoires in COVID-19. Repertoires were generated with immunoSEQ multiplex PCR, while TCRdb's copy carries only in-frame clones and drops some. This table holds around 120,000 clones, roughly four fifths found once. Material: peripheral blood. These receptors all stem from a man in his 70s with active or convalescent COVID-19.

This chain links TRBV5-1 with TRBJ1-1; TRBD1 might be the D (6 bases). The V end lost 4 bases, the J end lost 5 bases, and 15 bases lay between the germline ends. The CDR3 spans 14 residues. Germline values: CDR1 SGHRS, CDR2 YFSETQ. CDR3 bases: TGCGCCAGCAGCCGGGGGGCCCGGTTGACTGAAGCTTTCTTT. Its translation: CASSRGARLTEAFF.

Comment on this clone: The same CDR3 is also encoded by other DNA sequences in this sample. V gene TRBV6-1 combines with J gene TRBJ2-7, with 9 nucleotides matching TRBD1. The CDR3 extends over 14 amino acids. V was pared by 2 bases and J by 3 bases, with 2 bases of the junction left unmatched. Germline assignment: CDR1 MNHNS and CDR2 SASEGT. The CDR3 DNA reads as TGTGCCAGCAGTGAACGGACAGGGGACTACGAGCAGTACTTC. It translates to CASSERTGDYEQYF.

The V and J genes are TRBV28 and TRBJ2-7; 9 nucleotides line up with TRBD2. CDR3 length equals 13 residues. Germline CDR1 reads MDHEN; CDR2 reads SYDVKM. The V segment lost 5 bases and the J segment 3 bases; nucleotides outside the gene matches: 2. The CDR3 nucleotides read TGTGCCAGCAGTATAGCGGGGGACTACGAGCAGTACTTC. Encoded protein: CASSIAGDYEQYF.

In DNA form, the CDR3 reads TGTGCCAGCAGCCAAAAAACCCCCTCCTGGTCATGGGGCCGGAACACCGGGGAGCTGTTTTTT. This gives the protein CASSQKTPSWSWGRNTGELFF. This chain connects TRBV3-1 (or the pseudogene TRBV3-2) to TRBJ2-2; D is possibly TRBD1 (5 bases). CDR1 and CDR2 from the germline V gene are LGHDT and YNNKEL (reference sequence). Trimming pared 2 bases from V and 1 base from J, leaving 26 bases between. This CDR3 spans 21 amino acids.

This chain uses TRBV30 with TRBJ2-1, with 8 bases matching TRBD2. Germline CDR1 GTSNPN, CDR2 SVGIG (reference sequence). This CDR3 region has 13 residues. V shed 4 bases and J 9 bases; nucleotides not matched to a gene: 8. This CDR3 is CAWNGGGLGEQFF. CDR3 in DNA: TGTGCCTGGAACGGCGGGGGGCTGGGTGAGCAGTTCTTC.

The chain is built from TRBV4-3 and TRBJ1-2, with 8 bases lining up with TRBD1. J lost 7 bases, V lost 0 bases, and 4 bases had no gene match. Germline V gene lookup returns CDR1 LGHNA and CDR2 YSLEER. The CDR3 spans 14 residues. The CDR3 sequence: CASSQEEDRAGYTF. CDR3 bases: TGCGCCAGCAGCCAAGAGGAGGACAGGGCTGGCTACACCTTC.

This chain connects TRBV11-2 to TRBJ2-3; D is ambiguous. Germline V gene lookup returns CDR1 SGHAT and CDR2 FQNNGV. V lost 1 base, J lost 2 bases, and 13 bases lay in between. The CDR3 is 16 amino acids. The CDR3 protein is CASSLAVVKLTDTQYF. For the CDR3, the DNA is TGTGCCAGCAGCTTAGCGGTCGTCAAGCTCACAGATACGCAGTATTTT.

The chain is built from TRBV18 and TRBJ1-2, with TRBD1 identical over 8 bases. J gave up 8 bases and V 4 bases, and 6 bases lay outside the gene matches. Germline CDR1 is KGHSH and CDR2 is LQKENI. This CDR3 contains 13 residues. CDR3 sequence reads: CASSHPGTGGYTF. The CDR3 DNA sequence: TGTGCCAGCTCACATCCGGGGACAGGAGGCTACACCTTC.

The rearrangement uses TRBV28 and TRBJ1-6; 7 nucleotides match TRBD1. The J segment lost 6 bases and the V segment lost 2 bases, leaving 1 base of the junction unmatched. Germline lookup yields CDR1 MDHEN and CDR2 SYDVKM. The CDR3 spans 14 residues. The CDR3 bases are TGTGCCAGCAGTTTAGGACAGGCTAATTCACCCCTCCACTTT. Its translation: CASSLGQANSPLHF. Full variable domain (outside the CDR3, taken from reference TRBV28 and TRBJ1-6): DVKVTQSSRYLVKRTGEKVFLECVQDMDHENMFWYRQDPGLGLRLIYFSYDVKMKEKGDIPEGYSVSREKKERFSLILESASTNQTSMYLCASSLGQANSPLHFGNGTRLTVT.

The V call is TRBV10-3, the J call TRBJ2-7; D perhaps matches TRBD2 (6 bases). The CDR3 loop spans 14 amino acids. Trimming removed 6 bases from V and 6 bases from J, with 18 bases in between. Germline values: CDR1 ENHRY, CDR2 SYGVKD. The CDR3 nucleotides read TGTGCCATCAGCACCTCTTCGGGAGCGGGCGAGCAGTACTTC. Translated, it gives CAISTSSGAGEQYF.

DNA for the CDR3: TGTGCCAGCAGCTCCTCGGGAAGATCCTACGAGCAGTACTTC. Amino acid sequence: CASSSSGRSYEQYF. J is TRBJ2-7 and V is TRBV7-9; D is perhaps TRBD2 (5 bases). Germline CDR1 and CDR2: SEHNR and FQNEAQ (reference sequence). V lost 4 bases and J 1 base, leaving 11 bases between the germline ends. The CDR3 sequence is 14 residues long.

This rearrangement joins TRBV29-1 to TRBJ2-1; D might be TRBD2 (6 bases). V was shortened by 8 bases and J by 8 bases, with 25 bases between the two germline ends. This CDR3 contains 15 residues. CDR1 SQVTM and CDR2 ANQGSEA come from the germline V gene. The CDR3 nucleotides read TGCAGCACCCGACTGCGGGACCAACCACACCATGAGCAGTTCTTC. As protein: CSTRLRDQPHHEQFF.

The chain joins TRBV19 to TRBJ1-5; 8 bases are shared with TRBD1. V was clipped by 7 bases and J by 4 bases; unmatched bases: 9. Germline lookup yields CDR1 LNHDA and CDR2 SQIVND (reference sequence). CDR3 size: 15 residues. The CDR3 nucleotides read TGTGCCAGTATCCCTTGGACAGGGTCAAATCAGCCCCAGCATTTT. Protein sequence: CASIPWTGSNQPQHF. Complete variable domain (other parts from reference TRBV19 and TRBJ1-5): DGGITQSPKYLFRKEGQNVTLSCEQNLNHDAMYWYRQDPGQGLRLIYYSQIVNDFQKGDIAEGYSVSREKKESFPLTVTSAQKNPTAFYLCASIPWTGSNQPQHFGDGTRLSIL.

This chain uses TRBV2 with TRBJ2-6, with D perhaps matching TRBD2 (6 bases). The CDR3 has 17 residues. Germline-derived CDR1 and CDR2 are SNHLY and FYNNEI. V was shortened by 6 bases and J by 6 bases, with 21 bases between the two germline ends. CDR3 coding DNA: TGTGCCAGCAGAGCGGGCCTCGGATTGGTTGTGGCCAACGTCCTGACTTTC. Translating gives CASRAGLGLVVANVLTF.

The rearrangement links TRBV6-1 to TRBJ1-3; maybe TRBD1 (5 bases). The CDR3 loop spans 15 amino acids. The germline V and J ends were trimmed by 1 base and 4 bases, with 11 bases remaining between them. Germline V gene sequence: CDR1 MNHNS, CDR2 SASEGT. CDR3 coding DNA: TGTGCCAGCAGTGAAGGGGGGGGACGAGGAAACACCATATATTTT. This encodes CASSEGGGRGNTIYF.

The chain couples TRBV5-4 to TRBJ1-4, with unresolved D. This CDR3 spans 14 amino acids. Germline loops: CDR1 SGHNT, CDR2 YYREEE (reference sequence). Trimming took 0 bases from V and 7 from J, leaving 10 bases between them. Written as DNA, the CDR3 is TGTGCCAGCAGCTTGGGTAGGGAGGGTGAAAAACTGTTTTTT. Its protein product is CASSLGREGEKLFF.

In DNA, the CDR3 is TGTGCCAGCAGTTCCCATGGGGGGGCCACCGGGGAGCTGTTTTTT. Translation: CASSSHGGATGELFF. The gene calls are TRBV6-5 and TRBJ2-2; tentatively, D is TRBD2 (7 bases). Germline V gives CDR1 MNHEY, CDR2 SVGAGI. This CDR3 comprises 15 residues. The V end was cut by 4 bases, the J end by 4 bases, with 13 bases between.

This CDR3 reads CASSRIGLAGGSEQYF. DNA of the CDR3: TGTGCCAGCAGCAGAATCGGACTAGCGGGAGGTTCCGAGCAGTACTTC. The V call is TRBV9, the J call TRBJ2-7, with 14 bases identical to TRBD2. Unmatched junction bases numbered 9, after V lost 4 bases and J lost 6 bases. Germline lookup yields CDR1 SGDLS and CDR2 YYNGEE. The CDR3 has 16 amino acids. Complete variable domain (other parts from reference TRBV9 and TRBJ2-7): DSGVTQTPKHLITATGQRVTLRCSPRSGDLSVYWYQQSLDQGLQFLIQYYNGEERAKGNILERFSAQQFPDLHSELNLSSLELGDSALYFCASSRIGLAGGSEQYFGPGTRLTVT.

The chain links TRBV9 to TRBJ1-3; the match to TRBD1 covers 7 bases. Germline CDR1 SGDLS, CDR2 YYNGEE. Germline trimming cut 0 bases from V and 0 bases from J; bases unmatched to any gene: 9. This CDR3 region has 18 residues. The CDR3 nucleotides read TGTGCCAGCAGCGTAGGCGGAGGGGGCACCGCCTCTGGAAACACCATATATTTT. This sequence encodes CASSVGGGGTASGNTIYF.

The chain links TRBV7-9 to TRBJ2-7, with 7 bases fitting TRBD1. CDR3 length: 15 amino acids. V was clipped by 5 bases and J by 6 bases; unmatched bases: 13. Germline CDR1 is SEHNR and CDR2 is FQNEAQ (reference sequence). CDR3 region: CASSGTKGARGEQYF. In nucleotides, the CDR3 is TGTGCCAGCAGCGGAACCAAGGGGGCGCGCGGCGAGCAGTACTTC.

V and J are TRBV13 and TRBJ1-6, with D unclear. The CDR3 covers 12 residues. CDR1 is PRHDT and CDR2 is FYEKMQ in the germline V gene (reference sequence). V was clipped by 5 bases and J by 8 bases, with 7 bases between them. The CDR3 loop is CASSRRDSPLHF. The CDR3 bases are TGTGCCAGCAGCCGTCGGGATTCACCCCTCCACTTT.

The chain carries TRBV11-2 and TRBJ1-1, with 9 bases matching TRBD1. CDR3 size: 13 residues. Per the germline V gene, CDR1 is SGHAT and CDR2 is FQNNGV. V gave up 5 bases and J gave up 10 bases; unmatched junction bases: 8. CDR3 residues: CASSAGQGRGAFF. DNA for the CDR3: TGTGCCAGCAGCGCCGGACAGGGGAGGGGAGCTTTCTTT.

The V call is TRBV4-1, the J call TRBJ2-5; a possible D gene is TRBD1 (5 bases). The V gene lost 0 bases and the J gene lost 0 bases, with 14 bases spanning the gap. CDR1 and CDR2 (germline): MGHRA, YSYEKL. CDR3 size: 17 residues. CDR3: CASSQDLRKGHQETQYF. The DNA for the CDR3 is TGCGCCAGCAGCCAAGATCTGCGGAAGGGGCACCAAGAGACCCAGTACTTC.